The entry below gives a single T cell receptor (beta chain) sequence along with its context. V was pared by 6 bases and J by 3 bases, with 6 bases of the junction left unmatched. The length of the CDR3 is 16 residues. From germline, CDR1 is KGHSH and CDR2 LQKENI. The data were produced by immunoSEQ multiplex PCR, yet TCRdb's version contains in-frame clones alone and is incomplete. There are under 200,000 clones in the sample; about 85% occur only once, and 1% to 1.5% lies in the top ten. These data originate in a study of blood T cell repertoires in COVID-19. Study context: T cells, B-cell-depleted T cells, or PBMCs supplied cDNA or gDNA.

What was sequenced was peripheral blood. The sequence was obtained from a man aged 55-75 years who had recovered from COVID-19. The V gene is TRBV18, the J gene TRBJ2-2, with 11 bases identical to TRBD1. The CDR3 DNA reads as TGTGCCAGCTCCCCAAGGACAGGGGGCGACACCGGGGAGCTGTTTTTT. Protein: CASSPRTGGDTGELFF.